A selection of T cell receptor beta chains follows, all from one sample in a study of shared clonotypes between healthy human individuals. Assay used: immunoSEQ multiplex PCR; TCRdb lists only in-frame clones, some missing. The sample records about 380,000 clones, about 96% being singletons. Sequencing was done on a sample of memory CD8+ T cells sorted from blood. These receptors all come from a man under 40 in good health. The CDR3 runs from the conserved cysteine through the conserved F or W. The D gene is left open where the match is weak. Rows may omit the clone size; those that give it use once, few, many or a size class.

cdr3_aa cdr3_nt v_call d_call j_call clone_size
CASSFTNEFEAFF TGTGCCAGCAGTTTTACGAATGAGTTTGAAGCTTTCTTT TRBV28 - TRBJ1-1 -
CASSVAAGQGAGGYTF TGTGCCAGCAGCGTAGCTGCGGGACAGGGGGCAGGTGGCTACACCTTC TRBV9 TRBD1 TRBJ1-2 -
CASSLGTFFLAPTSTDTQYF TGCGCCAGCAGCTTGGGCACGTTTTTTTTAGCGCCTACTAGCACAGATACGCAGTATTTT TRBV5-1 - TRBJ2-3 once
CAWERGPDTQYF TGTGCCTGGGAAAGGGGCCCAGATACGCAGTATTTT TRBV30 - TRBJ2-3 -
CASSEFRGGPVNEQFF TGCGCCAGCAGTGAGTTTAGGGGAGGTCCCGTCAATGAGCAGTTCTTC TRBV10-2 - TRBJ2-1 -
CASSPTGVGGNTIYF TGCGCCAGCAGCCCCACAGGGGTTGGAGGAAACACCATATATTTT TRBV5-1 TRBD1 TRBJ1-3 once
CASSMTGGSYNEQFF TGTGCCAGTAGTATGACAGGGGGCTCCTACAATGAGCAGTTCTTC TRBV19 TRBD1 TRBJ2-1 -
CAWSVPRTGSSYTF TGTGCCTGGAGTGTACCGCGGACAGGGTCCAGCTACACCTTC TRBV30 TRBD1 TRBJ1-2 -
CASLVGTCGTQYF TGTGCCAGCCTCGTGGGGACTTGCGGTACGCAGTATTTT TRBV27 - TRBJ2-3 -
CASQGTSGRVTQYF TGTGCCAGTCAGGGGACTAGCGGGAGGGTGACCCAGTACTTC TRBV2 TRBD2 TRBJ2-5 -
CASSLAASGRYEQYF TGCGCCAGCAGCTTGGCGGCTAGCGGGAGGTACGAGCAGTACTTC TRBV5-1 TRBD2 TRBJ2-7 once
CASSDWMREAQFF TGTGCCAGCAGTGATTGGATGCGGGAGGCGCAGTTCTTC TRBV2 TRBD2 TRBJ2-1 -
CASSLYDEQYF TGTGCCAGCAGCTTATACGACGAGCAGTACTTC TRBV7-2 - TRBJ2-7 -
CASSLGGIHKNQETQYF TGTGCCAGCAGTTTAGGGGGGATACATAAGAACCAAGAGACCCAGTACTTC TRBV28 - TRBJ2-5 -
CASSLAGLAGVEQFF TGTGCCAGCAGCTTAGCGGGACTAGCGGGAGTGGAGCAGTTCTTC TRBV7-2 TRBD2 TRBJ2-1 -
CASSLREVAKNIQYF TGTGCCAGTAGCCTCAGGGAAGTGGCCAAAAACATTCAGTACTTC TRBV19 - TRBJ2-4 -
CASSGPGNTEAFF TGTGCCAGCAGCGGCCCCGGGAACACTGAAGCTTTCTTT TRBV9 - TRBJ1-1 -
CASSRQLAASYNEQFF TGCGCCAGCAGCCGCCAACTAGCGGCCTCCTACAATGAGCAGTTCTTC TRBV5-1 TRBD2 TRBJ2-1 -
CASSPRGSYEQYF TGTGCCAGCAGCCCGCGGGGCTCCTACGAGCAGTACTTC TRBV11-3 - TRBJ2-7 -
CASSLRLAGGSGTDTQYF TGTGCCAGCAGCCTACGACTAGCGGGAGGGTCGGGGACAGATACGCAGTATTTT TRBV9 TRBD2 TRBJ2-3 once
CASSESGELFF TGTGCCAGCAGTGAATCCGGGGAGCTGTTTTTT TRBV2 - TRBJ2-2 -
CASSIPLWQGPGYTF TGTGCCAGTAGTATTCCCCTTTGGCAGGGGCCCGGCTACACCTTC TRBV19 - TRBJ1-2 -
CASSFGVGTGSYEQYF TGTGCCAGCAGTTTTGGGGTCGGGACAGGGTCCTACGAGCAGTACTTC TRBV28 TRBD1 TRBJ2-7 -
CASSRVLDREAGNTIYF TGTGCCAGCTCACGGGTCTTGGACAGGGAAGCTGGAAACACCATATATTTT TRBV18 TRBD1 TRBJ1-3 -
CASSIGGGSAEYF TGTGCCAGTAGTATAGGCGGCGGGTCAGCCGAGTACTTC TRBV19 - TRBJ2-7 -
CASSFGVKNTEAFF TGTGCCAGCAGCTTCGGGGTAAAGAACACTGAAGCTTTCTTT TRBV5-4 - TRBJ1-1 -
CASSESRAQSSTDTQYF TGTGCCAGCAGTGAATCTCGCGCCCAGTCCTCCACAGATACGCAGTATTTT TRBV25-1 - TRBJ2-3 -
CASSYLRNTEAFF TGCGCCAGCAGCTACCTCAGGAACACTGAAGCTTTCTTT TRBV5-1 - TRBJ1-1 -
CASSLSKFGSGNTIYF TGTGCCAGCAGTTTATCGAAATTTGGCTCTGGAAACACCATATATTTT TRBV27 - TRBJ1-3 once
CASRQDGLEQFF TGTGCCAGCAGGCAGGACGGCCTAGAGCAGTTCTTC TRBV28 - TRBJ2-1 -
CASSEALGGSDEAFF TGTGCCAGCAGTGAAGCGCTCGGAGGGTCGGATGAAGCTTTCTTT TRBV2 - TRBJ1-1 -
CASSHTYNEQFF TGCGCCAGCAGCCACACCTACAATGAGCAGTTCTTC TRBV5-1 - TRBJ2-1 few
CASSLVSNQPQHF TGTGCCAGCAGCTTAGTTAGCAATCAGCCCCAGCATTTT TRBV11-2 - TRBJ1-5 -
CASGSGSSSYEQYF TGTGCCAGCGGAAGCGGGAGTAGCTCCTACGAGCAGTACTTC TRBV28 TRBD2 TRBJ2-7 -
CASSLAPPLNTQYF TGTGCCAGCAGCTTAGCGCCCCCTCTTAATACGCAGTATTTT TRBV7-2 - TRBJ2-3 -
CASSLSPNSGSGQETQYF TGTGCCAGCAGCTTATCCCCCAATAGCGGGAGCGGCCAAGAGACCCAGTACTTC TRBV11-1 TRBD2 TRBJ2-5 once
CASSIPSGSNTGELFF TGTGCCAGCAGTATACCTAGCGGGAGCAACACCGGGGAGCTGTTTTTT TRBV28 TRBD2 TRBJ2-2 -
CASSRGVLQETQYF TGTGCCAGCAGTAGAGGGGTCCTCCAAGAGACCCAGTACTTC TRBV7-9 - TRBJ2-5 -
CASSLARMNTEAFF TGCGCCAGCAGCTTGGCACGCATGAACACTGAAGCTTTCTTT TRBV5-1 - TRBJ1-1 -
CSARPQETQYF TGCAGTGCCCGCCCCCAGGAGACCCAGTACTTC TRBV20-1 - TRBJ2-5 -
CAISAREGTGGGIQYF TGTGCCATCAGTGCCAGGGAGGGGACGGGGGGTGGCATTCAGTACTTC TRBV10-3 TRBD2 TRBJ2-4 -
CASSVGTEAFF TGTGCCAGTAGTGTGGGAACTGAAGCTTTCTTT TRBV19 - TRBJ1-1 -
CASSQGGTSYNEQFF TGCGCCAGCAGCCAAGGTGGGACTTCCTACAATGAGCAGTTCTTC TRBV4-1 - TRBJ2-1 -
CASSYGDRGGHGYTF TGTGCCAGCAGTTATGGGGACAGGGGCGGTCATGGCTACACCTTC TRBV6-5 TRBD1 TRBJ1-2 -
CSVETGGSNQPQHF TGCAGCGTTGAAACAGGAGGTAGCAATCAGCCCCAGCATTTT TRBV29-1 - TRBJ1-5 -
CASSSYQDRDEQYF TGTGCCAGCAGCTCCTACCAAGACAGGGACGAGCAGTACTTC TRBV11-2 TRBD1 TRBJ2-7 -
CASSLGTVQETQYF TGCGCCAGCAGCTTGGGGACGGTCCAAGAGACCCAGTACTTC TRBV5-1 - TRBJ2-5 -
CASSIGGYEKLFF TGTGCCAGTAGTATCGGGGGATATGAAAAACTGTTTTTT TRBV19 - TRBJ1-4 -
CASSPMQGRGQETQYF TGTGCCAGCAGCCCGATGCAGGGACGGGGCCAAGAGACCCAGTACTTC TRBV4-2 - TRBJ2-5 once
CSVEVDDHSIPEQFF TGCAGCGTTGAAGTGGACGACCATAGTATACCCGAGCAGTTCTTC TRBV29-1 - TRBJ2-1 -
CASSFAGGRIEQYF TGTGCCAGCAGTTTTGCGGGGGGGCGAATCGAGCAGTACTTC TRBV28 TRBD2 TRBJ2-7 -
CASSLRGLAGGDEQFF TGCGCCAGCAGCTTGAGGGGGCTAGCGGGAGGGGATGAGCAGTTCTTC TRBV5-1 TRBD2 TRBJ2-1 once
CASSQVGQGAVTQYF TGCGCCAGCAGCCAAGTGGGACAGGGGGCGGTGACCCAGTACTTC TRBV4-1 TRBD1 TRBJ2-5 -
CASSLGWVFANEQFF TGTGCCAGCAGCTTAGGGTGGGTTTTCGCCAATGAGCAGTTCTTC TRBV11-2 - TRBJ2-1 once
CASSPRDGRRETQYF TGTGCCAGCAGCCCCCGGGACGGTCGAAGAGAGACCCAGTACTTC TRBV7-8 - TRBJ2-5 -
CASSGRDSANTDTQYF TGTGCCAGCTCAGGACGGGACTCCGCAAACACAGATACGCAGTATTTT TRBV18 - TRBJ2-3 -
CASSLELRGARVRDGYTF TGCGCCAGCAGCTTGGAACTCCGCGGCGCCCGGGTGAGGGATGGCTACACCTTC TRBV5-1 - TRBJ1-2 -
CASSPSPGQGVRAFF TGTGCCAGCAGCCCGTCACCGGGACAGGGAGTGCGGGCTTTCTTT TRBV11-2 TRBD1 TRBJ1-1 -
CASSLDPKETQYF TGCGCCAGCAGCTTGGACCCCAAGGAGACCCAGTACTTC TRBV5-1 - TRBJ2-5 -